Following are 3 T cell receptor beta chains from one sample sequenced in a study of cytomegalovirus exposure and HLA in healthy donors. Primers for the PCR totalled 60 Vbeta and 13 Jbeta. The repertoire was sequenced with immunoSEQ multiplex PCR; TCRdb's copy has only in-frame clones and lacks some. The sample shows roughly 130,000 clones, about 79% of them seen only once. Specimen: PBMCs. The receptors come from a man aged 50 to 60 in good health and CMV-seronegative.

CDR3 nucleotides: TGTGCCAGCAGTGCCGGGACTGCCTCCTACAATGAGCAGTTCTTC. The encoded protein is CASSAGTASYNEQFF. The chain recombines TRBV2 with TRBJ2-1; tentative D call: TRBD2 (6 bases). This CDR3 comprises 15 residues. V shed 4 bases and J shed 0 bases, with 10 bases lying between them. CDR1 and CDR2 (germline): SNHLY, FYNNEI.

There are a few counts of this clone. The rearrangement links TRBV30 to TRBJ1-1; D not resolved. The CDR3 covers 10 residues. From germline, CDR1 is GTSNPN and CDR2 SVGIG (reference sequence). Trimming cost V 3 bases and J 6 bases, with 5 bases left between them. CDR3 sequence (DNA): TGTGCCTGGAGGGGAGCTGAAGCTTTCTTT. This codes for CAWRGAEAFF.

The rearrangement uses TRBV4-1 and TRBJ1-3; D is ambiguous. The CDR3 extends over 16 amino acids. V shed 4 bases and J shed 0 bases, with 13 bases lying between them. The germline gives CDR1 MGHRA, CDR2 YSYEKL. The CDR3 protein is CASSRLLLDSGNTIYF. The CDR3 DNA reads as TGCGCCAGCAGCCGTCTCCTCTTAGACTCTGGAAACACCATATATTTT.